The source of this T cell receptor (beta chain) is a study of OX40 agonist ivuxolimab in advanced cancers. The overall study: Patients' therapy was ivuxolimab, an antibody that acts as an agonist of OX40 (CD134). Three dose-escalation patients had partial responses: one with hepatocellular carcinoma and two with cutaneous melanoma.

Germline assignment: CDR1 MGHRA and CDR2 YSYEKL. Trimming removed 1 base from V and 0 bases from J, with 13 bases in between. CDR3 length: 17 amino acids. Study-wide results and limits: In general, CD8+ T cells held more expanded clones than CD4+ did, on average. Some patients without response likewise showed low normalized clonal expansion.

Profiled with immunoSEQ multiplex PCR; TCRdb holds only in-frame clones, not every one. This sample carries about 75,000 clones, roughly 81% of them seen once, and the ten largest clones take under 20%. As for this clone: Its antigen is not known.

Sequencing used CD4+ or CD8+ T cells sorted from blood, obtained in a trial of the OX40 agonist ivuxolimab. This receptor was taken from an adult with an advanced solid tumor such as melanoma, head and neck, liver or kidney cancer. V gene TRBV4-1 combines with J gene TRBJ1-5; tentatively, D is TRBD1 (5 bases). The DNA of the CDR3 is TGCGCCAGCAGCCAAGCCCGACGGGGGACTAGCAATCAGCCCCAGCATTTT. Amino acid sequence: CASSQARRGTSNQPQHF.